These 29 T cell receptor beta chains were all obtained from the same sample, sequenced in a study of T-cell memory formation after mild COVID-19. MiXCR was run by TCRdb on the 5' RACE reads, yielding one entry per CDR3 protein. The sample carries some 180,000 distinct CDR3 sequences, approximately 13% recorded once. The sample taken for sequencing was PBMCs or a T cell subset sorted from them (not recorded which). The receptor source for this set is a man aged 18 to 30 who had mild COVID-19 (a few samples of this study predate the infection). Cell type and time point are not known.

This chain uses TRBV20-1 with TRBJ1-2; TRBD1 is a possible D gene (5 bases). CDR3 length: 14 amino acids. V was pared by 6 bases and J by 6 bases, with 20 bases between. Per germline, CDR1 DFQATT and CDR2 SNEGSKA (reference sequence). The CDR3 region is CSAPRGGTNNGYTF. The CDR3, as DNA: TGCAGTGCCCCGCGGGGGGGTACGAACAATGGCTACACCTTC.

This clonotype has just a few counts. This chain links TRBV7-2 with TRBJ2-1, with D unclear. Germline CDR1 SGHTA, CDR2 FQGNSA. This CDR3 spans 16 amino acids. The ends were cut back, 7 bases at V and 0 bases at J, with 16 bases in the middle. The CDR3: CASTRKPGLSYNEQFF. Here the CDR3 DNA reads TGTGCCAGCACCCGAAAGCCCGGCCTCTCCTACAATGAGCAGTTCTTC.

This clonotype was observed a handful of times. The chain links TRBV7-2 to TRBJ2-5, with 7 bases that match TRBD2. V trimming: 5 bases; J trimming: 9 bases; junction bases outside the gene matches: 18. The CDR3 extends over 16 amino acids. Germline CDR1 and CDR2: SGHTA and FQGNSA. CDR3 nucleotides: TGTGCCAGCAGCGCCCAAGCGAAGACCCACCGGGGGGCCCAGTACTTC. Amino acids: CASSAQAKTHRGAQYF. Based on the CDR3 plus reference TRBV7-2 and TRBJ2-5, the full variable domain is GAGVSQSPSNKVTEKGKDVELRCDPISGHTALYWYRQSLGQGLEFLIYFQGNSAPDKSGLPSDRFSAERTGGSVSTLTIQRTQQEDSAVYLCASSAQAKTHRGAQYFGPGTRLLVL.

V and J are TRBV7-2 and TRBJ1-1; 8 bases map to TRBD1. The CDR3 covers 15 residues. Germline V gene sequence: CDR1 SGHTA, CDR2 FQGNSA. V was pared by 3 bases and J by 1 base, with 4 bases of the junction left unmatched. The CDR3 is CASSFTGGANTEAFF. The CDR3 DNA is TGTGCCAGCAGCTTCACAGGGGGGGCGAACACTGAAGCTTTCTTT. Drawing the rest from reference TRBV7-2 and TRBJ1-1, the complete variable domain is GAGVSQSPSNKVTEKGKDVELRCDPISGHTALYWYRQSLGQGLEFLIYFQGNSAPDKSGLPSDRFSAERTGGSVSTLTIQRTQQEDSAVYLCASSFTGGANTEAFFGQGTRLTVV.

The rearrangement joins TRBV7-2 to TRBJ2-5, with D unresolved. Per the germline V gene, CDR1 is SGHTA and CDR2 is FQGNSA. The germline V and J ends were trimmed by 4 bases and 4 bases, with 16 bases remaining between them. The CDR3 runs to 15 residues. CDR3 DNA sequence: TGTGCCAGCAGCTCCACCCCCACAGTTTTAGAGACCCAGTACTTC. It translates to CASSSTPTVLETQYF.

This clonotype came up a few times. The chain uses TRBV20-1 and TRBJ1-5; the D gene is possibly TRBD1 (5 bases). This CDR3 has 13 residues. V lost 4 bases and J 4 bases, leaving 11 bases between the germline ends. Germline-derived CDR1 and CDR2 are DFQATT and SNEGSKA (reference sequence). Here the CDR3 DNA reads TGCAGTGCTATCAGGGCGTGGAATCAGCCCCAGCATTTT. This gives the protein CSAIRAWNQPQHF.

This chain links TRBV6-2 or TRBV6-3 with TRBJ1-5; TRBD1 is a possible D gene (6 bases). Trimming removed 5 bases from V and 1 base from J, with 15 bases in between. Germline lookup yields CDR1 MNHEY and CDR2 SVGEGT. CDR3 size: 16 residues. The CDR3 protein is CASSDPQGSSNQPQHF. For the CDR3, the DNA is TGTGCCAGCAGTGATCCCCAGGGGTCCAGCAATCAGCCCCAGCATTTT.

This clonotype was found a few times. This sequence joins TRBV10-1 and TRBJ2-1; no clear D. CDR1 is WNHNN, CDR2 SYGVQD, per germline (reference sequence). The CDR3 sequence is 14 residues long. The ends were cut back, 4 bases at V and 7 bases at J, with 14 bases in the middle. Here the CDR3 DNA reads TGCGCCAGCAGTGGACAAACCGCTACAAATGAGCAGTTCTTC. Translating gives CASSGQTATNEQFF.

V usage is TRBV6-6 and J usage is TRBJ2-2; D uncertain. The germline CDR1 and CDR2 sequences are MNHNY and SVGAGI (reference sequence). Trimming stripped 10 bases from V and 0 bases from J, with 12 bases between. The CDR3 contains 14 residues. This chain's CDR3 is CATPDRSNTGELFF. The CDR3 DNA is TGTGCCACCCCGGATAGATCGAACACCGGGGAGCTGTTTTTT.

This clonotype was found a few times. J is TRBJ2-3 and V is TRBV12-3 or TRBV12-4; D remains ambiguous. V was trimmed by 1 base and J by 9 bases, leaving 8 bases between them. The CDR3 runs to 12 residues. DNA of the CDR3: TGTGCCAGCAGTTTAGTCTCGGTAACGCAGTATTTT. Translated, it gives CASSLVSVTQYF.

This clonotype was counted a few times. The chain carries TRBV4-3 and TRBJ1-1; tentatively, D is TRBD1 (5 bases). Germline V gene data show CDR1 as LGHNA and CDR2 as YSLEER. The CDR3 contains 14 residues. The V and J ends lost 2 bases and 8 bases respectively, with 15 bases between them. The CDR3 DNA sequence: TGCGCCAGCAGCCAAAACGAGGGGAGTTCGGAAGCTTTCTTT. This encodes CASSQNEGSSEAFF.

The rearrangement links TRBV6-5 to TRBJ1-3; possibly TRBD1 for D (6 bases). V lost 2 bases, J lost 0 bases, and 14 bases lay in between. Germline-derived CDR1 and CDR2 are MNHEY and SVGAGI. The CDR3 sequence is 17 residues long. CDR3 residues: CASSYDMPGVSGNTIYF. The CDR3 DNA reads TGTGCCAGCAGTTACGATATGCCAGGGGTCTCTGGAAACACCATATATTTT.

The sample holds a few counts of this clonotype. This rearrangement joins TRBV18 to TRBJ1-5; D unclear. This CDR3 spans 13 amino acids. The germline gives CDR1 KGHSH, CDR2 LQKENI. The V end lost 2 bases, the J end lost 9 bases, and 11 bases lay between the germline ends. The CDR3 protein is CASSPGPPGPQHF. Here the CDR3 DNA reads TGTGCCAGCTCACCAGGGCCTCCGGGGCCCCAGCATTTT. Drawing the rest from reference TRBV18 and TRBJ1-5, the complete variable domain is NAGVMQNPRHLVRRRGQEARLRCSPMKGHSHVYWYRQLPEEGLKFMVYLQKENIIDESGMPKERFSAEFPKEGPSILRIQQVVRGDSAAYFCASSPGPPGPQHFGDGTRLSIL.

The chain links TRBV5-1 to TRBJ1-1; perhaps TRBD1 as D (5 bases). The CDR3 spans 15 residues. Deletions cut 4 bases from V and 5 bases from J, with 18 bases between. CDR1 and CDR2 (germline): SGHRS, YFSETQ. CDR3 sequence (DNA): TGCGCCAGCAGCCGGGACCGTCCCGGGTCGACTGAAGCTTTCTTT. Protein: CASSRDRPGSTEAFF.

This clonotype was picked up a small number of times. The chain joins TRBV24-1 to TRBJ2-7; tentative D call: TRBD2 (6 bases). V dropped 9 bases and J dropped 5 bases, with 22 bases sitting between them. The CDR3 is 15 amino acids. Germline values: CDR1 KGHDR, CDR2 SFDVKD. CDR3 in amino acids: CATPWASEGRDEQYV. Here the CDR3 DNA reads TGTGCCACCCCATGGGCTAGCGAGGGAAGGGACGAGCAGTACGTC.

This chain connects TRBV7-9 to TRBJ1-4; D is uncertain. The CDR3 runs to 13 residues. Germline CDR1 reads SEHNR; CDR2 reads FQNEAQ (reference sequence). V shed 5 bases and J shed 7 bases, with 11 bases lying between them. CDR3 protein: CASSPLVGEKLFF. DNA of the CDR3: TGTGCCAGCAGCCCATTGGTCGGTGAAAAACTGTTTTTT.

In DNA, the CDR3 is TGTGCCAGCAGCCCGGGACTAGCGGTAAACAATGAGCAGTTCTTC. This codes for CASSPGLAVNNEQFF. The chain uses TRBV7-3 and TRBJ2-1; 11 bases are a match to TRBD2. Unmatched junction bases numbered 5, after V lost 5 bases and J lost 5 bases. This CDR3 contains 15 residues. CDR1 and CDR2 (germline): SGHTA, FQGTGA.

This clonotype turned up a few times. The V and J genes are TRBV20-1 and TRBJ2-3, with D possibly TRBD1 on 6 matching bases. V was clipped by 1 base and J by 10 bases, with 21 bases between them. CDR1 is DFQATT, CDR2 SNEGSKA, per germline (reference sequence). The CDR3 spans 15 residues. CDR3 coding DNA: TGCAGTGCTAGAGTCCTGGGGGCCGTTCCAAGTTCGCAGTATTTT. Its protein is CSARVLGAVPSSQYF.

The rearrangement uses TRBV5-1 and TRBJ2-3, with a weak D call TRBD1 (6 bases). Trimming stripped 0 bases from V and 3 bases from J, with 8 bases between. Germline lookup yields CDR1 SGHRS and CDR2 YFSETQ. The CDR3 extends over 14 amino acids. The CDR3 nucleotides read TGCGCCAGCAGCTTGGACAGGGAAACAGATACGCAGTATTTT. Translated: CASSLDRETDTQYF.

In the case of this clonotype: At one of its ends the junction is not consistent with the germline gene, which may arise from a read error. This chain joins TRBV5-4 and TRBJ2-5, with D tentatively TRBD1 (5 bases). The germline V gene has CDR1 SGHNT and CDR2 YYREEE (reference sequence). The CDR3 length is 13 residues. The CDR3 nucleotides read TGTGCCAGCAGCTTGGGGGGCGGAGAGACCAAGTACTTC. Amino acid sequence: CASSLGGGETKYF.

This clonotype was counted many times. V and J are TRBV5-1 and TRBJ1-2, with D possibly being TRBD1 (5 bases). Trimming pared 0 bases from V and 10 bases from J, leaving 13 bases between. Germline V gene data show CDR1 as SGHRS and CDR2 as YFSETQ. The CDR3 length is 13 residues. CDR3 sequence: CASSLGQPAFYTF. The CDR3 DNA is TGCGCCAGCAGCTTGGGACAGCCGGCGTTCTACACCTTC.

The sample holds a few counts of this clonotype. The chain employs TRBV3-1 and TRBJ1-1; D not certain. CDR3 size: 17 residues. The V end lost 2 bases, the J end lost 3 bases, and 19 bases lay between the germline ends. The germline V gene has CDR1 LGHDT and CDR2 YNNKEL (reference sequence). CDR3 amino acids: CASSQWGGVSGYTEAFF. Here the CDR3 DNA reads TGTGCCAGCAGCCAATGGGGTGGGGTCTCCGGGTACACTGAAGCTTTCTTT.

This clonotype has a count of ten or more. This rearrangement joins TRBV12-3 or TRBV12-4 to TRBJ1-2, with a tentative D call TRBD1 (6 bases). Trimming removed 3 bases from V and 4 bases from J, with 9 bases in between. This CDR3 comprises 13 residues. CDR3 loop: CASSLKGGYGYTF. The CDR3 nucleotides read TGTGCCAGCAGTTTGAAAGGGGGCTATGGCTACACCTTC.

In its sample, this clonotype was seen a few times. This sequence joins TRBV20-1 and TRBJ1-4, with 8 bases lining up with TRBD1. The CDR3 sequence is 13 residues long. V shed 3 bases and J 6 bases; nucleotides not matched to a gene: 3. The germline V gene has CDR1 DFQATT and CDR2 SNEGSKA (reference sequence). CDR3 in amino acids: CSASGTGHEKLFF. CDR3 nucleotides: TGCAGTGCTAGCGGGACAGGCCATGAAAAACTGTTTTTT.

This chain connects TRBV5-1 to TRBJ1-2; TRBD1 matches 7 bases. CDR3 size: 16 residues. The germline V gene encodes CDR1 SGHRS and CDR2 YFSETQ. J gave up 0 bases and V 4 bases, and 9 bases lay outside the gene matches. CDR3 protein: CASSPGGGSTNYGYTF. The CDR3, as DNA: TGCGCCAGCAGCCCAGGGGGAGGCAGTACTAACTATGGCTACACCTTC.

V is TRBV14 and J is TRBJ1-1; D remains unclear. Germline CDR1 and CDR2: SGHDN and FVKESK. The CDR3 is 14 residues long. The V and J ends lost 2 bases and 0 bases respectively, with 7 bases between them. The CDR3: CASSQRYMNTEAFF. Written as DNA, the CDR3 is TGTGCCAGCAGCCAAAGATACATGAACACTGAAGCTTTCTTT.

The genes are TRBV7-8 and TRBJ2-1; 9 positions match TRBD1. V trimming: 5 bases; J trimming: 8 bases; junction bases outside the gene matches: 13. This CDR3 comprises 16 residues. The germline V gene has CDR1 SGHVS and CDR2 FQNEAQ. CDR3 protein: CASSPRGGTGLDEQFF. CDR3 nucleotide sequence: TGTGCCAGCAGCCCTAGAGGCGGGACAGGGCTAGATGAGCAGTTCTTC.

This clonotype turned up a few times. V and J are TRBV21-1 and TRBJ2-7. TRBV21-1 is flagged as a pseudogene. There are 9 residues in the CDR3. CDR3 in amino acids: CASSKEQYF. The DNA for the CDR3 is TGTGCCAGCAGCAAAGAGCAGTACTTC.

The V gene is TRBV12-3 or TRBV12-4, the J gene TRBJ2-1, with D unresolved. V lost 3 bases to trimming and J lost 2 bases, with 11 bases between them. This CDR3 contains 15 residues. The CDR3 sequence is CASSFLMGTYNEQFF. The DNA of the CDR3 is TGTGCCAGCAGTTTTCTAATGGGGACCTACAATGAGCAGTTCTTC.